What follows are 7 T cell receptor beta chains derived from one specimen sequenced in a study of Graves' ophthalmopathy and Graves' hyperthyroidism (dated by TCRdb to the late 2010s). The listed sequencing device is Illumina HiSeq 2000. TCR beta CDR3 regions were amplified from RNA transcripts for repertoire sequencing. A first-round RT-PCR used HTBI primers with the Qiagen OneStep RT-PCR kit, followed by a second-round multiplex PCR, size selection and purification. TCRdb reanalyzed the raw reads on its own, using fastp at Q25 for trimming and MiXCR for clone calling, and kept in-frame beta chains. Every entry covers one CDR3 protein and lists the most common genes and DNA from its rows. In all, the sample holds about 370,000 distinct CDR3 sequences, and about 15% of those were seen once. The ten most abundant clones make up roughly 2.4% of the sample. The specimen was peripheral blood. The receptors here all came from an adult woman with stable Graves' hyperthyroidism.

This clonotype was seen ten or more times. The gene calls are TRBV28 and TRBJ2-5; 12 positions agree with TRBD2. The CDR3 extends over 15 amino acids. V gave up 2 bases and J gave up 5 bases; unmatched junction bases: 3. In germline, CDR1 is MDHEN, CDR2 SYDVKM. In DNA, the CDR3 is TGTGCCAGCAGTTTACGGACTAGCGGGATGGAGACCCAGTACTTC. Translated, it gives CASSLRTSGMETQYF.

V usage is TRBV28 and J usage is TRBJ2-5; D assignment may be TRBD1 or TRBD2 (5 bases each). V was pared by 7 bases and J by 4 bases, with 13 bases between. CDR1 MDHEN and CDR2 SYDVKM come from the germline V gene. This CDR3 is built from 13 residues. CDR3 amino acids: CASILGVGETQYF. The CDR3 bases are TGTGCCAGCATCCTGGGGGTAGGAGAGACCCAGTACTTC.

This clonotype was detected ten times or more. The chain couples TRBV18 to TRBJ1-5; D might be TRBD1 (6 bases). Germline CDR1 reads KGHSH; CDR2 reads LQKENI. This CDR3 is built from 13 residues. Trimming took off 6 bases at V and 5 bases at J, with 11 bases between the two ends. CDR3 DNA: TGTGCCAGCTCGGGGACAACTCATCAGCCCCAGCATTTT. Protein: CASSGTTHQPQHF.

This clonotype was seen at least ten times. The chain has TRBV11-2 and TRBJ2-5; D may be TRBD1 (5 bases). Trimming took off 5 bases at V and 2 bases at J, with 18 bases between the two ends. The CDR3 length is 16 residues. From germline, CDR1 is SGHAT and CDR2 FQNNGV. CDR3 coding DNA: TGTGCCAGCAGCCCTACAGGCGCCGTATCTCAAGAGACCCAGTACTTC. Amino acid sequence: CASSPTGAVSQETQYF.

This clonotype was observed many times. The chain links TRBV28 to TRBJ1-1; the D is unclear. V lost 6 bases, J lost 1 base, and 6 bases lay in between. The germline V gene encodes CDR1 MDHEN and CDR2 SYDVKM. The CDR3 spans 12 residues. For the CDR3, the DNA is TGTGCCAGCAGCCAAAGGAACACTGAAGCTTTCTTT. Its translation is CASSQRNTEAFF.

Many counts were recorded for this clonotype. The rearrangement uses TRBV11-2 and TRBJ2-7; tentatively, D is TRBD2 (5 bases). This CDR3 spans 16 amino acids. V gave up 2 bases and J gave up 3 bases, with 17 bases separating them. Looked up from germline, CDR1 is SGHAT and CDR2 is FQNNGV. The CDR3 DNA sequence: TGTGCCAGCAGCTTATCCCATATTACGGGATTCTACGAGCAGTACTTC. Its protein product is CASSLSHITGFYEQYF.

Many counts were recorded for this clonotype. This sequence joins TRBV28 and TRBJ1-1; TRBD1 is a possible D gene (6 bases). Germline values: CDR1 MDHEN, CDR2 SYDVKM. V gave up 4 bases and J gave up 1 base, with 13 bases separating them. CDR3 length: 15 amino acids. The CDR3 coding sequence is TGTGCCAGCAGTTCAGACGGGACACCGAACACTGAAGCTTTCTTT. Protein product: CASSSDGTPNTEAFF. Together with reference TRBV28 and TRBJ1-1, the CDR3 gives the full variable domain: DVKVTQSSRYLVKRTGEKVFLECVQDMDHENMFWYRQDPGLGLRLIYFSYDVKMKEKGDIPEGYSVSREKKERFSLILESASTNQTSMYLCASSSDGTPNTEAFFGQGTRLTVV.